The rows below give T cell receptor beta chains drawn from one sample of a study of blood T cells in healthy people across ages. TCRdb passed the 5' RACE reads through MiXCR, listing each CDR3 protein once. This sample has 700,000 to 900,000 distinct CDR3 sequences, with 53% found just once. The sequencing sample was made of blood. All receptors derive from an elderly man in good health. CDR3s include the opening cysteine and the closing phenylalanine or tryptophan. The order of the fields is D gene, CDR3 length, V gene, clone size, J gene, CDR3 DNA, CDR3 protein. A D gene is named only where the DNA matches it firmly. Only part of the rows carry a size: once, few, many, or a class if the clone is expanded.

D gene: .; CDR3 length: 14; V gene: TRBV5-1; clone size: .; J gene: TRBJ2-4; CDR3 DNA: TGCGCCAGCAGCCCGAGCCAGGCCCAAAACATTCAGTACTTC; CDR3 protein: CASSPSQAQNIQYF
D gene: TRBD1; CDR3 length: 17; V gene: TRBV7-8; clone size: .; J gene: TRBJ1-2; CDR3 DNA: TGTGCCAGCAGCTTTTCCTTTCTAGCCGGGACAGGAGGCGGCTACACCTTC; CDR3 protein: CASSFSFLAGTGGGYTF
D gene: .; CDR3 length: 18; V gene: TRBV7-9; clone size: .; J gene: TRBJ2-6; CDR3 DNA: TGTGCCAGCAGCTCCCTGGACAGCACCCATTCTCGGGCCAACGTCCTGACTTTC; CDR3 protein: CASSSLDSTHSRANVLTF
D gene: TRBD2; CDR3 length: 13; V gene: TRBV7-2; clone size: .; J gene: TRBJ2-1; CDR3 DNA: TGTGCCAGCAGCTTTAGCGGGGACAATGAGCAGTTCTTC; CDR3 protein: CASSFSGDNEQFF
D gene: TRBD2; CDR3 length: 15; V gene: TRBV29-1; clone size: .; J gene: TRBJ2-7; CDR3 DNA: TGCAGCGTTGGGGTGACTAGCGGGGGCCTGGGGGCCCAGTACTTC; CDR3 protein: CSVGVTSGGLGAQYF
D gene: .; CDR3 length: 15; V gene: TRBV4-1; clone size: few; J gene: TRBJ1-2; CDR3 DNA: TGCGCCAGCAGCCCAGAACGACTTGTTGGCTATGGCTACACCTTC; CDR3 protein: CASSPERLVGYGYTF
D gene: TRBD2; CDR3 length: 17; V gene: TRBV11-2; clone size: .; J gene: TRBJ2-7; CDR3 DNA: TGTGCCAGCAGCTTAGATGTTCTGAGCGGGAGGGTCTACGAGCAGTACTTC; CDR3 protein: CASSLDVLSGRVYEQYF
D gene: TRBD1; CDR3 length: 13; V gene: TRBV28; clone size: few; J gene: TRBJ1-2; CDR3 DNA: TGTGCCAGCAGTCCGACAGGGTTTAGAGGCTACACCTTC; CDR3 protein: CASSPTGFRGYTF
D gene: .; CDR3 length: 12; V gene: TRBV30; clone size: .; J gene: TRBJ2-5; CDR3 DNA: TGTGCCTGCAATACTGCCGGCGGTCAGCAGTACTTC; CDR3 protein: CACNTAGGQQYF
D gene: .; CDR3 length: 13; V gene: TRBV29-1; clone size: .; J gene: TRBJ1-2; CDR3 DNA: TGCAGCGTTGTTCGGACATTTAACTATGGCTACACCTTC; CDR3 protein: CSVVRTFNYGYTF
D gene: TRBD2; CDR3 length: 16; V gene: TRBV11-3; clone size: .; J gene: TRBJ2-1; CDR3 DNA: TGTGCCAGCAGCTCGGGACTAGGGGCCCCCTACAATGAGCAGTTCTTC; CDR3 protein: CASSSGLGAPYNEQFF
D gene: .; CDR3 length: 13; V gene: TRBV12-3/TRBV12-4; clone size: .; J gene: TRBJ1-3; CDR3 DNA: TGTGCCAGCACGGGGGGGACTGGAAACACCATATATTTT; CDR3 protein: CASTGGTGNTIYF
D gene: TRBD1; CDR3 length: 12; V gene: TRBV29-1; clone size: .; J gene: TRBJ1-5; CDR3 DNA: TGCAGCGTAAGGGACAGGGGATCACTCCAGCATTTT; CDR3 protein: CSVRDRGSLQHF
D gene: .; CDR3 length: 12; V gene: TRBV7-2; clone size: few; J gene: TRBJ2-3; CDR3 DNA: TGTGCCAGCAGCTTGTATGCAGATACGCAGTATTTT; CDR3 protein: CASSLYADTQYF
D gene: .; CDR3 length: 15; V gene: TRBV6-1; clone size: .; J gene: TRBJ2-3; CDR3 DNA: TGTGCCAGCAGTATGACAGGGTTACTAGCGAGATACGCGTATTTT; CDR3 protein: CASSMTGLLARYAYF
D gene: .; CDR3 length: 13; V gene: TRBV7-9; clone size: .; J gene: TRBJ2-5; CDR3 DNA: TGTGCCAGCAGCTTGGAGGGCAAAGAGACCCAGTACTTC; CDR3 protein: CASSLEGKETQYF